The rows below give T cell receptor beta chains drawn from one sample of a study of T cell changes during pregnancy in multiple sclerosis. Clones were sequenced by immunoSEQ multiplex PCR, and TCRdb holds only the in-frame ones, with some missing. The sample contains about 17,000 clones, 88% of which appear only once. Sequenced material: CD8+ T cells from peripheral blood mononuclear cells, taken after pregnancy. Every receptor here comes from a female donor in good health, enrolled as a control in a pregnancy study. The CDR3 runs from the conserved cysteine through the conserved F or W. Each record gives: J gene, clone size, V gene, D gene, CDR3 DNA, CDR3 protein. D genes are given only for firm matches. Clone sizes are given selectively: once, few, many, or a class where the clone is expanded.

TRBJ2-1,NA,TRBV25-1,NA,TGTGCCAGCAGTGAACTAGCAAATGGGGAGCAGTTCTTC,CASSELANGEQFF
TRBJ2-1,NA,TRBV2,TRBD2,TGTGCCAGCAACGGGGGAGGGATCAATGAGCAGTTCTTC,CASNGGGINEQFF
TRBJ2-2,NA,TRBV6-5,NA,TGTGCCAGCAGTCCAGTTGGCGGGGAGCTGTTTTTT,CASSPVGGELFF
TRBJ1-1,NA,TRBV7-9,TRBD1,TGTGCCAGCAGCGACAGGGAGACGAACACTGAAGCTTTCTTT,CASSDRETNTEAFF
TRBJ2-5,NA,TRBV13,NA,TGTGCCAGCAGCTTAGTCTCTTCAGAGACCCAGTACTTC,CASSLVSSETQYF
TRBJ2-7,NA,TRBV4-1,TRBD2,TGCGCCAGCAGCCAAGGGACTAGCGGGGGGGCATACGAGCAGTACTTC,CASSQGTSGGAYEQYF
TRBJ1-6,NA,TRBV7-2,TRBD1,TGTGCCAGCAGCTTTAGTACAGGGGGAAATTCACCCCTCCACTTT,CASSFSTGGNSPLHF
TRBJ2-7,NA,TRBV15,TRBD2,TGTGCCACCAGCTATAGCGGGAGTGCCGAGCAGTACTTC,CATSYSGSAEQYF
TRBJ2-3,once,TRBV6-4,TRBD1,TGTGCCAGCAGCAATGGGACAGGGGCAGATACGCAGTATTTT,CASSNGTGADTQYF
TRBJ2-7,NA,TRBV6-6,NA,TGTGCCAGCAGTTACCAGAGGGCCGCCTCCTACGAGCAGTACTTC,CASSYQRAASYEQYF
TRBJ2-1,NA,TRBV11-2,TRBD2,TGTGCTTGGGGACTAGTCGGTTCCGGTGAGCAGTTCTTC,CAWGLVGSGEQFF
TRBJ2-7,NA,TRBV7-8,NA,TGTGCCAGCAGCTTGGGAGCGGATGAGCAGTACTTC,CASSLGADEQYF
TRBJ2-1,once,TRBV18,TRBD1,TGTGCCAGCTCACCACCGGGGACAGGGATGTTGAATGAGCAGTTCTTC,CASSPPGTGMLNEQFF
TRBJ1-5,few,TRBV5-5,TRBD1,TGTGCCAGCAGTTTCGGGACAGCCAGCAATCAGCCCCAGCATTTT,CASSFGTASNQPQHF
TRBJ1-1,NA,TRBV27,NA,TGTGCCAGCAGTTTACTCGGAGACACTGAAGCTTTCTTT,CASSLLGDTEAFF
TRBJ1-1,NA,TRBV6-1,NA,TGTGCCAGCAGTGAAAATTCAGTTAACACTGAAGCTTTCTTT,CASSENSVNTEAFF
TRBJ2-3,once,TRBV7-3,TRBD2,TGTGCCAGCAGCTTGACTAGCGGATTCACAGATACGCAGTATTTT,CASSLTSGFTDTQYF
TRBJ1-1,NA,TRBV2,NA,TGTGCCAGCAGTGAAGCGCGTGTGGGACAGAACACTGAAGCTTTCTTT,CASSEARVGQNTEAFF
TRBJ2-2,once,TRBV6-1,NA,TGTGCCAGCAGGGGAGACCCAGGGGAGCTGTTTTTT,CASRGDPGELFF
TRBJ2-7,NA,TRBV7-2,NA,TGTGCCAGCAGCTTGTTGGGCTTCTACGAGCAGTACTTC,CASSLLGFYEQYF
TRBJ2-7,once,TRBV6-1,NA,TGTGCCAGCAGTGGCCGCGGCGCGTCCTACGAGCAGTACTTC,CASSGRGASYEQYF
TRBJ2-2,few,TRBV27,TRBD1,TGTGCCAGCAGTAGGGACAGACTATCATTCAACACCGGGGAGCTGTTTTTT,CASSRDRLSFNTGELFF
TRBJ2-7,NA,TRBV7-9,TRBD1,TGTGCCAGCAGCTCTCCGGGACAGAGCTACGAGCAGTACTTC,CASSSPGQSYEQYF
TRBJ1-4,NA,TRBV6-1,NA,TGTGCCAGCAGTGAAGTCTCCGGGACTAATGAAAAACTGTTTTTT,CASSEVSGTNEKLFF
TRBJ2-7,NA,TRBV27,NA,TGTGCCAGCAGTTGGTCGAGCTCCTACGAGCAGTACTTC,CASSWSSSYEQYF
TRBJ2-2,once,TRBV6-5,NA,TGTGCCAGCAGTTACTGGAGAATACCGAACACCGGGGAGCTGTTTTTT,CASSYWRIPNTGELFF
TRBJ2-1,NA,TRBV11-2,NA,TGTGCCAGCAGCTTCGGGGGAGAGTACAATGAGCAGTTCTTC,CASSFGGEYNEQFF
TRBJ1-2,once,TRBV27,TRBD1,TGTGCCAGCAGCCTGGCCTCAGGGGGCGTCTACACCTTC,CASSLASGGVYTF
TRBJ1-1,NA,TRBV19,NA,TGTGCCAGTAGAATTGGACAGTTGGCCGAAGCTTTCTTT,CASRIGQLAEAFF
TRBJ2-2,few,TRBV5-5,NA,TGTGCCAGCAGCGGCCGGGACAAGAACACCGGGGAGCTGTTTTTT,CASSGRDKNTGELFF
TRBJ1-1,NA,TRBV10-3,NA,TGTGCCATCAGCGGGGAAGGGATGAACACTGAAGCTTTCTTT,CAISGEGMNTEAFF
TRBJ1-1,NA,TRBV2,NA,TGTGCCATCCCTACGGGGAACACTGAAGCTTTCTTT,CAIPTGNTEAFF
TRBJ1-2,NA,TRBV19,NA,TGTGCCAGTAGTATCTCGGAGTTCTATGGCTACACCTTC,CASSISEFYGYTF
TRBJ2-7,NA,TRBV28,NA,TGTGCCAGCAGTGCGGGGCTCTACTACGAGCAGTACTTC,CASSAGLYYEQYF
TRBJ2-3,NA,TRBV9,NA,TGTGCCAGCAGCGTAAAGACAGGCACCTCCACAGATACGCAGTATTTT,CASSVKTGTSTDTQYF
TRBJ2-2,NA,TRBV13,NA,TGTGCCAGCAGCCCCGATATCGGGTTGAGTAACACCGGGGAGCTGTTTTTT,CASSPDIGLSNTGELFF
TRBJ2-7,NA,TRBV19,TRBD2,TGTGCCAGTAGTGCAGGACTAGCGGGGACCTACGAGCAGTACTTC,CASSAGLAGTYEQYF
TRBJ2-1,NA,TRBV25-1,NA,TGTGCCAGCAGTGAACCGTCCCTCTACTACAATGAGCAGTTCTTC,CASSEPSLYYNEQFF
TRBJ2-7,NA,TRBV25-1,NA,TGTGCCAGCAGTGAAAAGGGCAGGGGCTACGAGCAGTACTTC,CASSEKGRGYEQYF
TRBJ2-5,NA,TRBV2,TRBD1,TGTGCCAGCAACAGGGGGCTAGAAGAGACCCAGTACTTC,CASNRGLEETQYF
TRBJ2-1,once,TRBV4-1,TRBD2,TGCGCCAGCAGCCAAGAGACTAGCGGGGGGGACAATGAGCAGTTCTTC,CASSQETSGGDNEQFF
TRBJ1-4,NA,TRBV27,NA,TGTGCCAGCAGTGAAGCCAGGGGTGAAAAACTGTTTTTT,CASSEARGEKLFF